What follows is one T cell receptor beta chain and its context. The data derive from a study of T cell changes during pregnancy in multiple sclerosis. The protocol was immunoSEQ multiplex PCR, while the TCRdb copy is restricted to in-frame clones and leaves out a portion. The sample lists some 36,000 clones; 90% were seen once. The V gene lost 2 bases and the J gene lost 0 bases, with 11 bases spanning the gap. The CDR3 is 15 residues long. Germline CDR1 and CDR2: SEHNR and FQNEAQ (reference sequence). The rearrangement links TRBV7-9 to TRBJ2-7, with a weak D call TRBD2 (6 bases). The material sequenced was CD4+ T cells from peripheral blood mononuclear cells, taken in the second trimester of pregnancy. The TCR was taken from a female donor with multiple sclerosis, enrolled in a pregnancy study. CDR3 region: CASSLRASDSYEQYF. The CDR3 DNA reads as TGTGCCAGCAGCTTAAGGGCTAGCGACTCCTACGAGCAGTACTTC. Combining the CDR3 with reference TRBV7-9 and TRBJ2-7 gives the whole variable domain DTGVSQNPRHKITKRGQNVTFRCDPISEHNRLYWYRQTLGQGPEFLTYFQNEAQLEKSRLLSDRFSAERPKGSFSTLEIQRTEQGDSAMYLCASSLRASDSYEQYFGPGTRLTVT.